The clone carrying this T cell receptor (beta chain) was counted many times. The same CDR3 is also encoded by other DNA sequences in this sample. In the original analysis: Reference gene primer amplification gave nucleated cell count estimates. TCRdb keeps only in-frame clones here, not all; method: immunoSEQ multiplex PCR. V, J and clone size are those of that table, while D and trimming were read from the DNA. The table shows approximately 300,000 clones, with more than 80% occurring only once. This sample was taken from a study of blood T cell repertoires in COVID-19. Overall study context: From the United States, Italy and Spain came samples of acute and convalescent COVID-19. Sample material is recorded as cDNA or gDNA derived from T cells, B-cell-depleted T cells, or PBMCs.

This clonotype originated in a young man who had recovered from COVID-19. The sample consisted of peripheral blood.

The CDR3 DNA follows: TGTGCCAGCAGCTCCGCCGGGGGAGGCTACACCTTC. Its protein product is CASSSAGGGYTF. The chain uses TRBV6-2 or TRBV6-3 and TRBJ1-2, with D possibly matching TRBD1 (5 bases). Germline V gene data show CDR1 as MNHEY and CDR2 as SVGEGT. V was shortened by 6 bases and J by 8 bases, with 13 bases between the two germline ends. This CDR3 has 12 amino acids.